These T cell receptor beta chains were read from a single sample in a study of cytotoxic CD8 clonotypes in ibrutinib-treated CLL. Measured with immunoSEQ multiplex PCR; TCRdb has only the in-frame clones, and not every one. Of fewer than 150,000 clones in the sample, around 84% were seen once. Sequences were derived from PBMCs, sampled after 24 months of ibrutinib treatment. The source of these receptors is a human donor with chronic lymphocytic leukemia. Both conserved end residues are trimmed from each CDR3. Some rows have no size entry. The others give once, few or many, or a class for an expanded clone.

len,v_gene,j_gene,abundance,CDR3aa
14,TRBV9,TRBJ2-3,-,ASSVGASSSTDTQY
13,TRBV5-4,TRBJ2-7,-,ASSFGGQGTYEQY
14,TRBV10-3,TRBJ1-5,-,ARNPRPGLSLQPQH
14,TRBV7-2,TRBJ2-3,-,ASSPPLGRSTDTQY
13,TRBV6-1,TRBJ2-2,-,ASSEEGEGAGELF
11,TRBV10-3,TRBJ2-5,-,AISDENQETQY
10,TRBV6-5,TRBJ1-2,-,ASSQGHYGYT
13,TRBV25-1,TRBJ2-5,-,ASSEYGAAEETQY
16,TRBV18,TRBJ2-3,-,ASSLQPAFGTSTDTQY
12,TRBV19,TRBJ1-2,-,ASSTQNRGGGYT
12,TRBV19,TRBJ1-2,-,ASSRQGADYGYT
12,TRBV9,TRBJ1-1,-,ASSAHDRNTEAF
14,TRBV7-9,TRBJ2-1,-,ASSQPGLAGGPGQF
11,TRBV27,TRBJ2-7,-,ASGGGITYEQY
13,TRBV7-2,TRBJ1-2,-,ASSLDLQASYGYT
19,TRBV15,TRBJ1-6,-,ATSRVNRASGTGSYNSPLH
13,TRBV9,TRBJ2-7,-,ASSVVGGALDEQY
13,TRBV5-1,TRBJ2-1,-,ASTPRTGTGNEQF
12,TRBV12-5,TRBJ2-3,-,ASGLTASTDTQY
13,TRBV19,TRBJ1-4,-,ASSLAGATNEKLF
12,TRBV12-5,TRBJ1-5,-,ASAPRGNRMAQH
15,TRBV7-9,TRBJ1-4,-,ASSLGVTGQIGEKLF
13,TRBV28,TRBJ1-2,-,ASRMKWTGNYGYT
13,TRBV7-2,TRBJ2-7,-,ASSLASGVTYEQY
14,TRBV7-6,TRBJ2-3,-,ASSSRQGYSLVSQY
13,TRBV28,TRBJ2-7,-,ASSPRDTPRSEQY
11,TRBV7-6,TRBJ2-5,-,ASSSSGTQTQY
11,TRBV9,TRBJ2-1,-,ASSAGLAGEQF
12,TRBV30,TRBJ1-3,few,ATDRASGRNTIY
12,TRBV5-6,TRBJ2-1,-,ASRPGPTYNEQF
15,TRBV5-4,TRBJ2-3,few,ASRAGTSGGLTDTQY
14,TRBV7-8,TRBJ1-5,-,ASSLFPGAVNQPQH
13,TRBV11-2,TRBJ2-2,once,ASSGQGFNTGELF
12,TRBV5-1,TRBJ2-3,-,ASKQASSTDTQY
14,TRBV2,TRBJ1-5,-,ASSEIEDRGDQPQH
13,TRBV5-6,TRBJ2-5,-,ASSLVAKPQETQY
12,TRBV15,TRBJ2-7,-,ATSRDPQGYEQY
12,TRBV5-1,TRBJ2-3,-,ASSLGGRQDTQY
16,TRBV18,TRBJ2-2,-,ASSPLPPGTVMTGELF
13,TRBV7-8,TRBJ2-7,-,ASSPLTVSSYEQY
13,TRBV11-2,TRBJ1-1,-,ASSPTGTKNTEAF
12,TRBV10-3,TRBJ1-6,-,AISINVGNSPLH
9,TRBV20-1,TRBJ2-5,once,SAELQETQY
16,TRBV7-9,TRBJ1-4,-,ASSLRWGQGERREKLF
14,TRBV7-3,TRBJ2-1,-,ASSALSGGSDNEQF
17,TRBV5-1,TRBJ1-2,-,ASSWSTDRVRVTDYGYT
13,TRBV5-4,TRBJ2-1,-,ASSLWVFSYNEQF
13,TRBV6-5,TRBJ2-3,-,ASRPTSGRRDTQY
12,TRBV6-5,TRBJ2-3,once,ASSYGLAGNTQY
11,TRBV18,TRBJ1-6,-,ASSPGQDSPLH
15,TRBV19,TRBJ2-6,-,ASSMGQGAPGANVLT
14,TRBV30,TRBJ2-3,-,AWSATVSRNTDTQY